Shown below are 4 T cell receptor beta chains from a single sample sequenced in a study of CD8 T cells in ankylosing spondylitis. Each CDR3 protein is one row after TCRdb ran MiXCR on the 5' RACE reads. The repertoire holds roughly 240,000 distinct CDR3 sequences, with roughly 8.2% as singletons. Input material: blood, either unsorted or a sorted T cell fraction (not recorded which). The receptors were sampled from a female donor with ankylosing spondylitis or in good health (not recorded which).

Comments on this clonotype: This sequence may be a read error, since a much larger clone differs from it by one base. The chain employs TRBV7-6 and TRBJ2-7, with D perhaps matching TRBD1 or TRBD2 (5 bases each). The CDR3 has 15 residues. CDR1 and CDR2 from the germline V gene are SGHVS and FNYEAQ. This CDR3 is CANSSLGGGGYEQYF. Here the CDR3 DNA reads TGTGCCAACAGCTCCCTTGGGGGTGGGGGTTACGAGCAGTACTTC.

The rearrangement joins TRBV5-1 to TRBJ2-2; no clear D. This CDR3 has 15 residues. V lost 7 bases and J 0 bases, leaving 13 bases between the germline ends. Germline CDR1 reads SGHRS; CDR2 reads YFSETQ. In DNA form, the CDR3 reads TGCGCCAGCCGAGGCACTCTTACGAACACCGGGGAGCTGTTTTTT. Translated, it gives CASRGTLTNTGELFF.

In this sample, this clonotype turned up many times. V and J are TRBV6-1 and TRBJ2-7, with TRBD1 identical over 8 bases. Germline V lookup: CDR1 MNHNS, CDR2 SASEGT. V gave up 6 bases and J gave up 3 bases; unmatched junction bases: 10. CDR3 length equals 15 residues. CDR3 in amino acids: CASRPNRGVGYEQYF. In DNA, the CDR3 is TGTGCCAGCAGACCAAACAGGGGGGTAGGCTACGAGCAGTACTTC.

This clonotype was observed many times. V is TRBV30 and J is TRBJ2-7; D not certain. V was pared by 2 bases and J by 1 base, with 12 bases between. CDR3 length: 14 amino acids. The germline CDR1 and CDR2 sequences are GTSNPN and SVGIG (reference sequence). Written as DNA, the CDR3 is TGTGCCTGGAGTCCAGACATGATATCCTACGAGCAGTACTTC. It codes for CAWSPDMISYEQYF.